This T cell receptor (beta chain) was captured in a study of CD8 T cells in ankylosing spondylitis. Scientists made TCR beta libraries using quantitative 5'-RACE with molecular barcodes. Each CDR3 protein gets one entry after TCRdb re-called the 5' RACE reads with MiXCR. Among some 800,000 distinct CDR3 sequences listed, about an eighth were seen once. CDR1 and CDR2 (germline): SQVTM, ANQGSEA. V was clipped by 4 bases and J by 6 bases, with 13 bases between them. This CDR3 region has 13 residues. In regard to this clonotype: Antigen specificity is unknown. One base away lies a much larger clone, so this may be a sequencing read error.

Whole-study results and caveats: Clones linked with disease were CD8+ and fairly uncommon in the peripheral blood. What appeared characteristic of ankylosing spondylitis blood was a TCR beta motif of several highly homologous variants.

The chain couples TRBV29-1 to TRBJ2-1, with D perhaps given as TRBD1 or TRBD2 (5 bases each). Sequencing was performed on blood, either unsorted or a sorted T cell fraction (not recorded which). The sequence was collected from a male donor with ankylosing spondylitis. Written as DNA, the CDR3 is TGCAGCGTTGGGTTGGGGACGGTCAATGAGCAGTTCTTC. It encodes CSVGLGTVNEQFF.